The present TCR beta chain was sequenced within a study of shared clonotypes between healthy human individuals. In the study overall: In total, the donors were two women and a few men aged 18 to 49. Each donor contributed plates that comprised three CD4 naive, three CD4 memory, two CD8 naive and one CD8 memory.

There are 13 residues in the CDR3. The germline V gene has CDR1 SGHRS and CDR2 YFSETQ. Profiling relied on immunoSEQ multiplex PCR, and the TCRdb table lists in-frame clones only, not all of them. The table includes roughly 2,500,000 clones, 90% to 95% detected once. Material: naive CD4+ T cells from PBMCs. The subset denotes: CD45RA+ positively selected. The V and J genes are TRBV5-1 and TRBJ2-5; 7 bases align to TRBD2. The assigned J gene may be wrong: the sequence end matches TRBJ2-7 better. The TCR comes from a young man in good health. Some clones in this sample may be carry-over from other donors' samples. In nucleotides, the CDR3 is TGCGCCAGCAGCGTGGGAGGGCCGTCCGAGCAGTACTTC. Protein sequence: CASSVGGPSEQYF.